The source of this T cell receptor beta chain is a study of cytomegalovirus exposure and HLA in healthy donors. 60 Vbeta and 13 Jbeta primers were used in PCR. Produced via immunoSEQ multiplex PCR; TCRdb's table is partial and in-frame only. Counted here are about 160,000 clones, roughly 71% occurring once; the ten biggest clones make up 3%. Sample: PBMCs. The receptor was isolated from a woman aged 50 to 60 in good health and CMV-seropositive.

CDR3 coding DNA: TGTGCCAGCAGGAAACCGGGACACCCGAACACTGAAGCTTTCTTT. It specifies CASRKPGHPNTEAFF. The chain employs TRBV6-5 and TRBJ1-1, with D perhaps matching TRBD1 (6 bases). V shed 6 bases and J shed 1 base, with 15 bases lying between them. Germline CDR1 MNHEY, CDR2 SVGAGI. This CDR3 spans 15 amino acids.